This paragraph covers one TCR beta chain sequence. This entry belongs to a study of blood T cell repertoires in COVID-19. At the level of the study: In each case, the material was cDNA or gDNA derived from T cells, B-cell-depleted T cells, or PBMCs.

Using immunoSEQ multiplex PCR, the repertoire was profiled, and TCRdb retains in-frame clones only, with some absent. The sample shows about 210,000 clones, roughly four fifths of them seen only once. The CDR3 spans 13 residues. Germline V CDR1 and CDR2: SGHAT, FQNNGV. V lost 2 bases and J lost 2, with 6 bases in between. This receptor was identified in a middle-aged woman with acute or convalescent COVID-19. The sample was peripheral blood. The chain employs TRBV11-2 and TRBJ1-1; D is ambiguous. The CDR3 protein is CASSLRLNTEAFF. The CDR3 nucleotides read TGTGCCAGCAGCTTAAGACTAAACACTGAAGCTTTCTTT.